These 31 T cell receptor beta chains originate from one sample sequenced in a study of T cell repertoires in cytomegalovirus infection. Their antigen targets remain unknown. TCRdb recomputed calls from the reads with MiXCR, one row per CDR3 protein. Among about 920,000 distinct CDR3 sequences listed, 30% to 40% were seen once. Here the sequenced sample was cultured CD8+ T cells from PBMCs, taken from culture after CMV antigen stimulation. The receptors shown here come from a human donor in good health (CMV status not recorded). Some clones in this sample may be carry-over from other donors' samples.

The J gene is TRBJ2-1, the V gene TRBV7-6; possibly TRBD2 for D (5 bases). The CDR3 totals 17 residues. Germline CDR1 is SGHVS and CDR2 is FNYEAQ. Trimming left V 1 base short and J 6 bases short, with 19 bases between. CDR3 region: CASSLEGDGEIRNEQFF. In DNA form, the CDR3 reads TGTGCCAGCAGCTTAGAGGGAGACGGGGAAATACGCAATGAGCAGTTCTTC.

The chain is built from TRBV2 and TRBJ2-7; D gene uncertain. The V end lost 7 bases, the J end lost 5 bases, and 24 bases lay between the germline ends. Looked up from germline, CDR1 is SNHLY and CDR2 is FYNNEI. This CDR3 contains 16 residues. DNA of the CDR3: TGTGCCAGCACCCGCGGACCGCTAATAGGGTACCACGAGCAGTACTTC. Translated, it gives CASTRGPLIGYHEQYF.

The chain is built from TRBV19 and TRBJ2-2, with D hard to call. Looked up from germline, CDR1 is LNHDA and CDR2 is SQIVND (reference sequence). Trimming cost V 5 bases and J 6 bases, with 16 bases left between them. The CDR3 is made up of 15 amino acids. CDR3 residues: CASSSSETFSGELFF. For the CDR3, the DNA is TGTGCCAGTAGTTCCTCCGAGACATTTTCCGGGGAGCTGTTTTTT.

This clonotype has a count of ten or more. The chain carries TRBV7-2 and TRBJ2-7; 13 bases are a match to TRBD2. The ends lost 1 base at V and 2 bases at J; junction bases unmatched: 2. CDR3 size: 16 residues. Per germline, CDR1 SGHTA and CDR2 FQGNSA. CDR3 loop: CASSLGLAGGPYEQYF. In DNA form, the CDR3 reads TGTGCCAGCAGCTTAGGACTAGCGGGGGGCCCCTACGAGCAGTACTTC.

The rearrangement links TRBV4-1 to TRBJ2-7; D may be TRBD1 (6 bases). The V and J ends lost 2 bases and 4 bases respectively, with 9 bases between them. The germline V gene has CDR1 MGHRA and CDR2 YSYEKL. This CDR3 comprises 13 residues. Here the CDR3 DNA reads TGCGCCAGCAGCCAATGGGACACTTACGAGCAGTACTTC. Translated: CASSQWDTYEQYF.

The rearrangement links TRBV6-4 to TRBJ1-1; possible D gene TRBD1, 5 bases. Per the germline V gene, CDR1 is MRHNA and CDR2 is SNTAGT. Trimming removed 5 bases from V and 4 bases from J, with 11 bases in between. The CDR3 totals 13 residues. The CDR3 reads CASSSNGGTEAFF. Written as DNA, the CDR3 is TGTGCCAGCAGTTCGAACGGGGGCACTGAAGCTTTCTTT.

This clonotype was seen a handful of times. The CDR3 loop is CASSSGSLIQYF. In DNA form, the CDR3 reads TGTGCCAGCAGCTCGGGATCTCTCATTCAGTACTTC. The chain is built from TRBV7-9 and TRBJ2-4; perhaps TRBD2 as D (5 bases). V was clipped by 4 bases and J by 9 bases, with 10 bases between them. CDR1 and CDR2 from the germline V gene are SEHNR and FQNEAQ (reference sequence). The CDR3 runs to 12 residues.

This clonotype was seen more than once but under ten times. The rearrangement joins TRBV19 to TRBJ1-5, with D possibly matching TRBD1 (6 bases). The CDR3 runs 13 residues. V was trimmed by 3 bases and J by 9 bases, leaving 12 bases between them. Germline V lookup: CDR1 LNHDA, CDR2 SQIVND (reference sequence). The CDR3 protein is CASSINRVRPQHF. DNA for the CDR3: TGTGCCAGTAGTATCAACAGGGTAAGGCCCCAGCATTTT.

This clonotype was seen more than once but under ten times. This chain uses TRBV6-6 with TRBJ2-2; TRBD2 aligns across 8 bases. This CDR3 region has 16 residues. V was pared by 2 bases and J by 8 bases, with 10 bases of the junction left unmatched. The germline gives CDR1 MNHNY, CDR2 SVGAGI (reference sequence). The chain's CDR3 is CASSYVAGGIRGELFF. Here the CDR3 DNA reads TGTGCCAGCAGTTACGTTGCGGGGGGCATTCGGGGGGAGCTGTTTTTT.

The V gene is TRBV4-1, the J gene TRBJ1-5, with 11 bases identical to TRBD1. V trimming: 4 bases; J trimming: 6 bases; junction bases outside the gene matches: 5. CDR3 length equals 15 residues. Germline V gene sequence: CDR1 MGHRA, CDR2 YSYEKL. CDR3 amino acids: CASSPDRGLGQPQHF. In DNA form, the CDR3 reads TGCGCCAGCAGCCCGGACAGGGGGCTTGGTCAGCCCCAGCATTTT.

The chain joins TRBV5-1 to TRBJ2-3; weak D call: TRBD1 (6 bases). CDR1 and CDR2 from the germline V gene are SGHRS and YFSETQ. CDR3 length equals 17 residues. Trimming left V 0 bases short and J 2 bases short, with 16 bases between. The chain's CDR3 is CASSLDYREPFTDTQYF. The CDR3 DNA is TGCGCCAGCAGCTTGGACTACAGGGAACCTTTCACAGATACGCAGTATTTT.

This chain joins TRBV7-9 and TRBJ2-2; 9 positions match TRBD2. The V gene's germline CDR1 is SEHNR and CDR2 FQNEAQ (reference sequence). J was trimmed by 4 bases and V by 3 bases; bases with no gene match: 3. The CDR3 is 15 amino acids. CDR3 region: CASSLTSGVTGELFF. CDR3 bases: TGTGCCAGCAGCTTGACTAGCGGAGTCACCGGGGAGCTGTTTTTT. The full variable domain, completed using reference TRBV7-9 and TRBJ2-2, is DTGVSQNPRHKITKRGQNVTFRCDPISEHNRLYWYRQTLGQGPEFLTYFQNEAQLEKSRLLSDRFSAERPKGSFSTLEIQRTEQGDSAMYLCASSLTSGVTGELFFGEGSRLTVL.

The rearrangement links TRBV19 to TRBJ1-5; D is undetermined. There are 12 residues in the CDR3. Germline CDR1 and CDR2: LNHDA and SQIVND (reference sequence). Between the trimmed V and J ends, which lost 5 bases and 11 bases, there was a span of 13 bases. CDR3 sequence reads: CASSPTGPTQHF. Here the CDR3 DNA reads TGTGCCAGTAGTCCCACGGGTCCGACCCAGCATTTT.

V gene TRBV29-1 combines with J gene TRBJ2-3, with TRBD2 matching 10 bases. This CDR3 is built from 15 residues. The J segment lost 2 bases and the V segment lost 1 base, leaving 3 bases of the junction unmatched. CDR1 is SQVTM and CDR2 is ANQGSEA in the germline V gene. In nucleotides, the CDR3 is TGCAGCGTTGAAGCTAGCGGGGGCATCACAGATACGCAGTATTTT. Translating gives CSVEASGGITDTQYF.

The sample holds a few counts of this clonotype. This CDR3 reads CASSLADGTYEQYF. CDR3 sequence (DNA): TGTGCCAGCAGCTTAGCCGACGGAACCTACGAGCAGTACTTC. This chain joins TRBV7-9 and TRBJ2-7; D is uncertain. V was pared by 0 bases and J by 2 bases, with 8 bases between. Germline CDR1 SEHNR, CDR2 FQNEAQ (reference sequence). This CDR3 is 14 amino acids long.

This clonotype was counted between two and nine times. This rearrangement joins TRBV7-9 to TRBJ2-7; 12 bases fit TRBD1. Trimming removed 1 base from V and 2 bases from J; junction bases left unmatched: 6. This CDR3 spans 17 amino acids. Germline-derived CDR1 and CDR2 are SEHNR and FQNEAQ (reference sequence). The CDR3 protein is CASSLVYGTGGAYEQYF. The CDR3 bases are TGTGCCAGCAGCTTAGTTTACGGGACAGGGGGCGCCTACGAGCAGTACTTC.

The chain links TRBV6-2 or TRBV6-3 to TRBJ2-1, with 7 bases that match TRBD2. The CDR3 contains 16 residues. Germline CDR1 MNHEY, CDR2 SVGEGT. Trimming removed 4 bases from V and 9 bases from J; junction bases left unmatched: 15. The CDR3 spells CASSSSGAGDPGEQFF. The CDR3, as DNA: TGTGCCAGCAGTTCCTCGGGCGCGGGGGACCCTGGTGAGCAGTTCTTC.

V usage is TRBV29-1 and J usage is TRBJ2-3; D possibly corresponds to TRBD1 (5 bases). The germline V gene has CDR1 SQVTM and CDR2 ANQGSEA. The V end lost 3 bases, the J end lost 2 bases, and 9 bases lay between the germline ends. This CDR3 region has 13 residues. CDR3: CSVEGLHTDTQYF. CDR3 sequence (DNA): TGCAGCGTTGAGGGGCTACACACAGATACGCAGTATTTT.

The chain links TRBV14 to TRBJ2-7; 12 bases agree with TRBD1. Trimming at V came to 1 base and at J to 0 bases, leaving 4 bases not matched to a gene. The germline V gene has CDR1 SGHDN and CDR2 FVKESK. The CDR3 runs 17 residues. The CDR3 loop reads CASSQVGQGAFSYEQYF. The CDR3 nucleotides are TGTGCCAGCAGCCAAGTGGGACAGGGGGCTTTCTCCTACGAGCAGTACTTC.

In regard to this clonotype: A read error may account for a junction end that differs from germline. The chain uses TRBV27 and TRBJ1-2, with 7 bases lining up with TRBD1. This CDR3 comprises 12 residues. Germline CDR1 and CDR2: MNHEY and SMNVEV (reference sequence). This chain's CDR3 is CVSRAGGYGYTF. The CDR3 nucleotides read TGTGTCAGCAGGGCAGGGGGCTATGGCTACACCTTC.

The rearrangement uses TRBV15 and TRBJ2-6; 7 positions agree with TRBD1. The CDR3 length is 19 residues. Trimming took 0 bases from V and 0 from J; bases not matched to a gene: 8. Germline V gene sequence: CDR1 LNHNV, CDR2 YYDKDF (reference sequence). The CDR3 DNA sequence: TGTGCCACCAGCAGAGAAAAGGACAGGCTGGGCTCTGGGGCCAACGTCCTGACTTTC. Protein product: CATSREKDRLGSGANVLTF.

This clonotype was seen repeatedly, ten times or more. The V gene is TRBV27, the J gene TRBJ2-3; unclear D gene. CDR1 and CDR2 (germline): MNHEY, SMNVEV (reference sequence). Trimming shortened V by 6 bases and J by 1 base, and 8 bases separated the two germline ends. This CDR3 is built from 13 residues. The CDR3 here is CASSFGGTDTQYF. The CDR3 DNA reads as TGTGCCAGCAGCTTTGGAGGCACAGATACGCAGTATTTT.

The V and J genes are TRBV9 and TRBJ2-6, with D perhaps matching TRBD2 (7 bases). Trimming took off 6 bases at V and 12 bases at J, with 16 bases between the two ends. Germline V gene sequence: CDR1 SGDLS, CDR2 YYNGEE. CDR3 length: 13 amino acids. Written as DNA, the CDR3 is TGTGCCAGCATAGGGGGGGATGGTCCCGTCCTGACTTTC. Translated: CASIGGDGPVLTF.

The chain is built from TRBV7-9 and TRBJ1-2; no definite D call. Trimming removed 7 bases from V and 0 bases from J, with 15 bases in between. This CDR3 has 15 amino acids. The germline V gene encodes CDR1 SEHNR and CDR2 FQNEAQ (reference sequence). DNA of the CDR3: TGTGCCAGCACCCCCTCGGGGTCCACTAACTATGGCTACACCTTC. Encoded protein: CASTPSGSTNYGYTF.

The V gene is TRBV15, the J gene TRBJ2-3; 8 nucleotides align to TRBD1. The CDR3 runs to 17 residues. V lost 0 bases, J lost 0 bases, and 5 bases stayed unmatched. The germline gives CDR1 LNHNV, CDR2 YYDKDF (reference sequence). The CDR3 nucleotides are TGTGCCACCAGCAGAGACGCGACAGGGGATAGCACAGATACGCAGTATTTT. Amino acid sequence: CATSRDATGDSTDTQYF.

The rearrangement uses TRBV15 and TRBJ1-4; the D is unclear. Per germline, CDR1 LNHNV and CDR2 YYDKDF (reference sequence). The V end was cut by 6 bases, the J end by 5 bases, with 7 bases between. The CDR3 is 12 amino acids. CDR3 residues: CATRGPNEKLFF. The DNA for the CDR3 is TGTGCCACCAGGGGCCCGAATGAAAAACTGTTTTTT.

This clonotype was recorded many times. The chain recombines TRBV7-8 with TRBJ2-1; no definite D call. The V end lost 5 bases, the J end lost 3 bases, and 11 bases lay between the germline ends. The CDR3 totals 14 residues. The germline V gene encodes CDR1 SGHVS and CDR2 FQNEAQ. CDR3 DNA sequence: TGTGCCAGCAGCACCCCGTTAGTCTACAATGAGCAGTTCTTC. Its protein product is CASSTPLVYNEQFF. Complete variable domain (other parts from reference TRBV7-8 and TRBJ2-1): GAGVSQSPRYKVAKRGQDVALRCDPISGHVSLFWYQQALGQGPEFLTYFQNEAQLDKSGLPSDRFFAERPEGSVSTLKIQRTQQEDSAVYLCASSTPLVYNEQFFGPGTRLTVL.

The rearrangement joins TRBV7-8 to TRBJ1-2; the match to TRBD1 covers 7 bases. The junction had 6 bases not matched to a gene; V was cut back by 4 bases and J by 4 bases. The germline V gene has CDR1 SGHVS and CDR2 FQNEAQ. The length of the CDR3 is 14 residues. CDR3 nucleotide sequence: TGTGCCAGCAGCTCGACAGGGATTAGCTATGGCTACACCTTC. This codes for CASSSTGISYGYTF.

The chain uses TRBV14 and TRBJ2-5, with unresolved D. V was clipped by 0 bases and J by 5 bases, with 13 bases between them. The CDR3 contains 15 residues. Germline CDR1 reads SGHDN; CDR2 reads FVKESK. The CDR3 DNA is TGTGCCAGCAGCCAAGAGAACCGAGGTTTTGAGACCCAGTACTTC. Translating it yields CASSQENRGFETQYF.

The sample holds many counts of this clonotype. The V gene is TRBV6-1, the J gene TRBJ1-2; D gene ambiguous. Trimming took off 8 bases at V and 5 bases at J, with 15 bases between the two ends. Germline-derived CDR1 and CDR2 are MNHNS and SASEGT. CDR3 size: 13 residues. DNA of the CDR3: TGTGCCAGCGGGAGCGTTCCCATTTATGGCTACACCTTC. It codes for CASGSVPIYGYTF.

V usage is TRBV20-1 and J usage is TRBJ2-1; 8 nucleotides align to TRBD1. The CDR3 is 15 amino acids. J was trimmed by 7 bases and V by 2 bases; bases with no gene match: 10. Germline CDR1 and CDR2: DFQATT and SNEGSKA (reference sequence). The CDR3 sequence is CSARLTGGLGNEQFF. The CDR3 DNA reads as TGCAGTGCTAGACTTACAGGGGGATTGGGGAATGAGCAGTTCTTC.